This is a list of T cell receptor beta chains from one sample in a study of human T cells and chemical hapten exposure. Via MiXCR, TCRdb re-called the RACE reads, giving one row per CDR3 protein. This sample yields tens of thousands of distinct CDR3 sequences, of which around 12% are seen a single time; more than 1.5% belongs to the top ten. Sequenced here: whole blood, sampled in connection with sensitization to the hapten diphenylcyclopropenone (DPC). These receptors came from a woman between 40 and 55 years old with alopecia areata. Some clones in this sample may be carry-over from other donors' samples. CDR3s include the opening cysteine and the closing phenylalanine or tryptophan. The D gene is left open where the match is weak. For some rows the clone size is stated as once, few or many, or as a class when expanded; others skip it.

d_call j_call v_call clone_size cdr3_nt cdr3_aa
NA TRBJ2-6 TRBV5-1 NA TGCGCCAGCAGCTTGGAAGCGAATGGGGCCAACGTCCTGACTTTC CASSLEANGANVLTF
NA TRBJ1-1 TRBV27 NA TGTGCCAGCAGTTTAGGGGCAGGGAGGGGTGAAGCTTTCTTT CASSLGAGRGEAFF
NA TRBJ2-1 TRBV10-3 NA TGTGCCACCATATACAGTGAGGTGTACAATGAGCAGTTCTTC CATIYSEVYNEQFF
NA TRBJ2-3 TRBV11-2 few TGTGCCAGCAGCTTAGTGGCCGGGACAGATACGCAGTATTTT CASSLVAGTDTQYF
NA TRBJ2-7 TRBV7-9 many TGTGCCAGCAGCCCTAGAGACGAGCAGTACTTC CASSPRDEQYF
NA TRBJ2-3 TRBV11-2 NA TGTGCCAGCAGCTTAGGTTCAGGGGAAGATACGCAGTATTTT CASSLGSGEDTQYF
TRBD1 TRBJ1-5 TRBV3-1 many TGTGCCAGCAGCCTAGGACAGGGTAATCAGCCCCAGCATTTT CASSLGQGNQPQHF
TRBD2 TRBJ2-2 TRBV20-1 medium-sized TGCAGTGCTCCCCTCGGGGCTAGCGGGACTCTCACCGGGGAGCTGTTTTTT CSAPLGASGTLTGELFF
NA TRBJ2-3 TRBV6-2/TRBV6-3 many TGTGCCAGCAGCCCCGACTTAGAGGAGGATACGCAGTATTTT CASSPDLEEDTQYF
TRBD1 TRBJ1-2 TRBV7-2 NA TGTGCCAGCAGCCGTATGGGACAGGGGTATGGCTACACCTTC CASSRMGQGYGYTF
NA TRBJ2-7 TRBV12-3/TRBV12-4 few TGTGCCAGCAGTCCGGTGGGGCACACCTACGAGCAGTACTTC CASSPVGHTYEQYF
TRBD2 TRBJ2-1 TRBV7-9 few TGTGCCAGCAGCAAGGGGACTAGCGGACTGAGCTCCTACAATGAGCAGTTCTTC CASSKGTSGLSSYNEQFF
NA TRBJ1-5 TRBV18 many TGTGCCAGCTCACCACAAGACGGGAATCAGCCCCAGCATTTT CASSPQDGNQPQHF
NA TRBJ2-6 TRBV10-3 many TGTGCCACCCCCGCCCGGGCGACAGACTCTGGGGCCAACGTCCTGACTTTC CATPARATDSGANVLTF
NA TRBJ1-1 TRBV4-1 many TGCGCCAGCAGCCGGACTGGGGGGAGTACTGAAGCTTTCTTT CASSRTGGSTEAFF
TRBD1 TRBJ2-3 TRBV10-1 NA TGCGCCAGTAGCGTCCGGGACAGGGACACAGATACGCAGTATTTT CASSVRDRDTDTQYF
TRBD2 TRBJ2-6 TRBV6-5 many TGTGCCAGCAGCCCCTCGGGACTACCCGGGATTTCTGGGGCCAACGTCCTGACTTTC CASSPSGLPGISGANVLTF
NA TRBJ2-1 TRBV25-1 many TGTGCCAGCAGATCTCCAGGGAGCTCCTACAATGAGCAGTTCTTC CASRSPGSSYNEQFF
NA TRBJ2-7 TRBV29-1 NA TGCAGCGCTGCGCCCTATGCCGACGAGCAGTACTTC CSAAPYADEQYF
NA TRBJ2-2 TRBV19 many TGTGCCAGTCGGCGGGGCACCGGGGAGCTGTTTTTT CASRRGTGELFF
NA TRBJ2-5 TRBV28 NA TGTGCCAGCAGTTTACTGGAGGAGACCCAGTACTTC CASSLLEETQYF
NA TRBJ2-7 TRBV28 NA TGTGCCACCCGTGGAGTCTACGAGCAGTACTTC CATRGVYEQYF
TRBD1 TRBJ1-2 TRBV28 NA TGTGCCAGCTTCACAGGGGGCCAGGGCTACACCTTC CASFTGGQGYTF
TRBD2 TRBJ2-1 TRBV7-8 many TGTGCCAGCAGCTTAGCCCCTAGCGGAGAGAGGTTCTTC CASSLAPSGERFF
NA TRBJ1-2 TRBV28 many TGTGCCAGCTCCCAAGGCTGGTCCTATGGCTACACCTTC CASSQGWSYGYTF
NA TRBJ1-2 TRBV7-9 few TGTGCCAGCAGCTTAGGAGGTTTCGGTTCTGGCTACACCTTC CASSLGGFGSGYTF
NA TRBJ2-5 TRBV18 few TGTGCCAGCTCACCGGGATATGCCCAAGAGACCCAGTACTTC CASSPGYAQETQYF
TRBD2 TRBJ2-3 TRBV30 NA TGTGCCAGCCGACTAGCGGGGTTCACAGATACGCAGTATTTT CASRLAGFTDTQYF
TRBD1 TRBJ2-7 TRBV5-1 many TGCGCCAGCAGCTGGGGACAGGGGGCGATGGAGCAGTACTTC CASSWGQGAMEQYF
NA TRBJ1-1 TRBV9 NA TGTGCCAGCAGCGAGGACACTGAGGGAACTGAAGCTTTCTTT CASSEDTEGTEAFF
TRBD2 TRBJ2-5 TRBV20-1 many TGCAGTGCTAATCCAGATCGGGGGGGGCGCCAAGAGACCCAGTACTTC CSANPDRGGRQETQYF
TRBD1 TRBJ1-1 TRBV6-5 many TGTGCCAGCAGTTACTACAGGGGGACTGAAGCTTTCTTT CASSYYRGTEAFF
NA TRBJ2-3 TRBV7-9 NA TGTGCCAGCAGCAACAGGAACTTAGGCCCCACAGATACGCAGTATTTT CASSNRNLGPTDTQYF
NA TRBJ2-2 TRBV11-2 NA TGTGCCAGCAGCTTCGTAACTGCCGGGGAGCTGTTTTTT CASSFVTAGELFF
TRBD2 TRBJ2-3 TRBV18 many TGTGCCAGCTCCGATAGCGGGAGAGGGTATACGCAGTATTTT CASSDSGRGYTQYF
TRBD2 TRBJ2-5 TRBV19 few TGTGCCAGTAGTATCTTATTCGGGGGGGGCGTCCAAGAGACCCAGTACTTC CASSILFGGGVQETQYF
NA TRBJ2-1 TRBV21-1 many TGTGCCAGCAGCAAGGGGGATTCGAGACTCCGCCATGAGCAGTTCTTC CASSKGDSRLRHEQFF
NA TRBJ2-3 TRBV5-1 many TGCGCCAGCAGCTTGAAGAGGCAGGCGTTAAACACAGATACGCAGTATTTT CASSLKRQALNTDTQYF
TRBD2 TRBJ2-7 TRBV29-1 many TGCAGCGTAAAGGGACTAGCGGGCCCGTCCTCGGAGCAGTACTTC CSVKGLAGPSSEQYF
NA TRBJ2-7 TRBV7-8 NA TGTGCCAGCAGCTTAGATAGTCTGCTTGGGGAGCAGTACTTC CASSLDSLLGEQYF
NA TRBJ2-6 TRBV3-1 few TGTGCCAGCAGCCCTTACGTCCAGGGCTCTGGGGCCAACGTCCTGACTTTC CASSPYVQGSGANVLTF
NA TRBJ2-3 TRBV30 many TGTGCCTCTGCGCACGATACGCAGTATTTT CASAHDTQYF
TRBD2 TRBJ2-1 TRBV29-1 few TGCAGCGTGCGGACTAGCGGGGGCTCCTACAATGAGCAGTTCTTC CSVRTSGGSYNEQFF
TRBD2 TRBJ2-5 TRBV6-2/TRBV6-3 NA TGTGCCAGCAGCTCCGGGACTAGCGGGGGCTTAGAGACCCAGTACTTC CASSSGTSGGLETQYF
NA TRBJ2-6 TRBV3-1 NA TGTGCCAGCAGCGACAGGCTGGGGTACGGGGCCAACGCCCTGACTTTC CASSDRLGYGANALTF
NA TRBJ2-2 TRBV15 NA TGTGCCACCAGCAGAGATGGGGCTTCGGGTATCCCCGGGGAGCTGTTTTTT CATSRDGASGIPGELFF
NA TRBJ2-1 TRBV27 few TGTGCCAGCAGTTTGTCAGGGTCGGGGTCGCCGTTCTTC CASSLSGSGSPFF
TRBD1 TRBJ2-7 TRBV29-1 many TGCAGCGTGGGGGGACAGGCCTACGAGCAGTACTTC CSVGGQAYEQYF
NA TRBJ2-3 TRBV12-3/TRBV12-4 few TGTGCCAGCAGTTGGGGGGGACGGGGGCCCGGAGATACGCAGTATTTT CASSWGGRGPGDTQYF
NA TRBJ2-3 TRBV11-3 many TGTGCCAGCAGCTCCTTGGGGCAAGATACGCAGTATTTT CASSSLGQDTQYF
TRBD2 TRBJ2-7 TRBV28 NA TGTGCCAGCAGTTCCCCTAGCGGGAGTGCCTACGAGCAGTACTTC CASSSPSGSAYEQYF
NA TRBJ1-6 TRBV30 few TGTGCCTGGAGTTATTGGGATAATTCACCCCTCCACTTT CAWSYWDNSPLHF
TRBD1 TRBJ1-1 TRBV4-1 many TGCGCCAGCAGAGAAGGGACAGATGGAGGCACTGAAGCTTTCTTT CASREGTDGGTEAFF
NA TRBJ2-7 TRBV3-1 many TGTGCCAGCAGCCAAGAGTGGCTAGCGTCCCACGAGCAGTACTTC CASSQEWLASHEQYF
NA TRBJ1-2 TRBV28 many TGTGCCAGCAGTGATGACTATGGCTACACCTTC CASSDDYGYTF
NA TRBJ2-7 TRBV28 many TGTGCCAGCAGTTTAAACGACTACCTATCCGAGCAGTACTTC CASSLNDYLSEQYF
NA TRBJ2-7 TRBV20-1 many TGCAGTGCCCCAGAGGGGGTCTCCTACGAGCAGTACTTC CSAPEGVSYEQYF